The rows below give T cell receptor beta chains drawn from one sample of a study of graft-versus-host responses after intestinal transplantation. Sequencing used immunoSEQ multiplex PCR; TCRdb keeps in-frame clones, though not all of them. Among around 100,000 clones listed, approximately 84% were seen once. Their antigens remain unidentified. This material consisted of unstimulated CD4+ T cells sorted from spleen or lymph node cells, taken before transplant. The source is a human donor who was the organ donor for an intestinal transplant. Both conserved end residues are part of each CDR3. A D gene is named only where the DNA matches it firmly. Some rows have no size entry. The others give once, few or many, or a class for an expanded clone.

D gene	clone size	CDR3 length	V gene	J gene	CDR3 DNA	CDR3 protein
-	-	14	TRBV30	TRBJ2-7	TGTGCCTGGAGTCGAGAGGACTACTCCTACGAGCAGTACTTC	CAWSREDYSYEQYF
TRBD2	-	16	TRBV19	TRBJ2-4	TGTGCCAGTAGTAAGTCTTGGGGGGGATCCAAAAACATTCAGTACTTC	CASSKSWGGSKNIQYF
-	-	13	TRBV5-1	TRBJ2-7	TGCGCCAGCAGCTCCGTTAATTCCTACGAGCAGTACTTC	CASSSVNSYEQYF
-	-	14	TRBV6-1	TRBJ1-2	TGTGCCAGCAGTGAACTGTCGACCAACTATGGCTACACCTTC	CASSELSTNYGYTF
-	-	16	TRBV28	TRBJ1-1	TGTGCCAGCAGTTTGAAATACGGGGGGCCCCTCACTGAAGCTTTCTTT	CASSLKYGGPLTEAFF
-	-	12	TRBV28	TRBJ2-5	TGTGCCAGCAGCCCACTGAAAGAGACCCAGTACTTC	CASSPLKETQYF
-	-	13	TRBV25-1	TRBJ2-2	TGTGCCAGCAGTGTGACAGACACCGGGGAGCTGTTTTTT	CASSVTDTGELFF
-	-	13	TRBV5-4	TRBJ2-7	TGTGCCGGCAGCCGGGACTTTGGTAACGAGCAGTACTTC	CAGSRDFGNEQYF
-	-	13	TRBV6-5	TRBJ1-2	TGTGCCAGCAGTTACTCGAGAATCTATGGCTACACCTTC	CASSYSRIYGYTF
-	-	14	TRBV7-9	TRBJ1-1	TGTGCCAGCAGCCCAGGAATTATGAACACTGAAGCTTTCTTT	CASSPGIMNTEAFF
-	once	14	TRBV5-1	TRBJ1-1	TGCGCCAGCAGCTTAGGGGGTATGAACACTGAAGCTTTCTTT	CASSLGGMNTEAFF
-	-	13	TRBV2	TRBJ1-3	TGTGCCAGCACGCAGGGTAATGGAAACACCATATATTTT	CASTQGNGNTIYF
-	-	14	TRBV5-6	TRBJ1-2	TGTGCCAGCAGCTTGGGAGTAAAGGGCTATGGCTACACCTTC	CASSLGVKGYGYTF
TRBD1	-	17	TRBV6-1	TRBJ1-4	TGTGCCAGCAGTGGAGGACAGGGGGCGGGAACTAATGAAAAACTGTTTTTT	CASSGGQGAGTNEKLFF
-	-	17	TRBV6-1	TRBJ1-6	TGTGCCAGCAGTGAAGCTGGACGGAGCTCCTATAATTCACCCCTCCACTTT	CASSEAGRSSYNSPLHF